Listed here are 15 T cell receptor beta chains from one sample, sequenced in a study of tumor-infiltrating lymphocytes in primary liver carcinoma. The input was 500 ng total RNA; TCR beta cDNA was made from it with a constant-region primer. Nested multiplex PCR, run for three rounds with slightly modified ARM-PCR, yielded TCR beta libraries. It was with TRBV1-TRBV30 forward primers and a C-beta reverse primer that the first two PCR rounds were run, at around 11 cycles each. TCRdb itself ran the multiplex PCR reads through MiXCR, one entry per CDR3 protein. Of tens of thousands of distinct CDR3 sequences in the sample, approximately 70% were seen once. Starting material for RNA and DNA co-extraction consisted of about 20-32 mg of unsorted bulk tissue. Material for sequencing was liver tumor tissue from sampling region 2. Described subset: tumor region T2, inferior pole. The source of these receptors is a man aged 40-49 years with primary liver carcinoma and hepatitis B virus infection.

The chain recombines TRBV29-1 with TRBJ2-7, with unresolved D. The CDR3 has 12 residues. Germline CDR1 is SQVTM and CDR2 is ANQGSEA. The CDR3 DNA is TGCATCGCTAACTTTGGTACCTACGAGCAGTACTTC. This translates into CIANFGTYEQYF.

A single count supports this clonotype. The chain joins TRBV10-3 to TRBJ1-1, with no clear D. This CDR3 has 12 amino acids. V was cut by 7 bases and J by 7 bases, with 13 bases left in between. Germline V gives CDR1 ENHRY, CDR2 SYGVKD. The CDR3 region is CAIIDPSIEAFF. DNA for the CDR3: TGTGCCATCATTGACCCGTCCATTGAAGCTTTCTTT.

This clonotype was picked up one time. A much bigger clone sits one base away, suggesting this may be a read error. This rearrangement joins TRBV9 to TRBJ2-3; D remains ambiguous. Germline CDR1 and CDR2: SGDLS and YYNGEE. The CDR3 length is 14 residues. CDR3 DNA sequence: TGTGCCAGCAGCGTAGGAGTGGCGGCAGATATGCAGTATTTT. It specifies CASSVGVAADMQYF.

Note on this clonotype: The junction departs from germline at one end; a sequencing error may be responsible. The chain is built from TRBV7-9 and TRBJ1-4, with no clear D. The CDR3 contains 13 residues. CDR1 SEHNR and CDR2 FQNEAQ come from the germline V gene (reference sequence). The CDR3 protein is CTSTRIGREKLFF. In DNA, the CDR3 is TGTACCAGCACGCGTATAGGGAGGGAAAAACTGTTTTTT.

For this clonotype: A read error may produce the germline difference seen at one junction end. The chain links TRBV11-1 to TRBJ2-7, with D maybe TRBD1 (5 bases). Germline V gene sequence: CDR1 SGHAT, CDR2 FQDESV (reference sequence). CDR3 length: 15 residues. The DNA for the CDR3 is TGTGCCAGCAGCTCGCTTCCAGGGAACGCCTACAAGCAGTACTTC. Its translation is CASSSLPGNAYKQYF.

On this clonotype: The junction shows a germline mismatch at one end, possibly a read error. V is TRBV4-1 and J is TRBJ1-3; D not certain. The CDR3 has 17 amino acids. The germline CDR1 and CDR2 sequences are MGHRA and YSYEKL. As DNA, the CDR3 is TGCGCCGGCAGCCAACTAAGGAGGGCAGGTTCTGGAAACACCATATATTTT. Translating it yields CAGSQLRRAGSGNTIYF.

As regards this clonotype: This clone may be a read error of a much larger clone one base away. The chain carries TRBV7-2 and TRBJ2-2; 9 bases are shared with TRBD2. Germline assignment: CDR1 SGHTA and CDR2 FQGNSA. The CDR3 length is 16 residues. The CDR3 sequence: CASSARLADKTGEPFF. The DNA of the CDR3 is TGTGCCAGCAGCGCCAGACTAGCGGATAAAACCGGGGAGCCGTTTTTT.

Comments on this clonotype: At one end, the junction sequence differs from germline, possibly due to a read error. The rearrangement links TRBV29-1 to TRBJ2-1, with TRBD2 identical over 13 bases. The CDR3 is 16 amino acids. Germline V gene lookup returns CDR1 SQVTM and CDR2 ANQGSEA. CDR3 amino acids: CNVRTSGRGFLSVQFF. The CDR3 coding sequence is TGCAACGTTAGGACTAGCGGGAGAGGATTTTTGAGTGTGCAGTTCTTC.

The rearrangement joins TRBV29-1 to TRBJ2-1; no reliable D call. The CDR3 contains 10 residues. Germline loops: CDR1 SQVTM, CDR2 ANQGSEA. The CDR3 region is CCTRRNEQFF. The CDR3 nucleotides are TGCTGCACACGACGTAATGAGCAGTTCTTC.

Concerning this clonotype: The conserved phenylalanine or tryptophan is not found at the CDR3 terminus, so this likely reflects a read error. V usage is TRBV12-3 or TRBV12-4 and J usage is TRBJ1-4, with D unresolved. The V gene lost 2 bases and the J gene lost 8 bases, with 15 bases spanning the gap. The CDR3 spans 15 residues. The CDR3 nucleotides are TGTGCCAGCAGTTTATGGGTGGCACTGGGGGAAAAACTGTTTATT. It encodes CASSLWVALGEKLFI.

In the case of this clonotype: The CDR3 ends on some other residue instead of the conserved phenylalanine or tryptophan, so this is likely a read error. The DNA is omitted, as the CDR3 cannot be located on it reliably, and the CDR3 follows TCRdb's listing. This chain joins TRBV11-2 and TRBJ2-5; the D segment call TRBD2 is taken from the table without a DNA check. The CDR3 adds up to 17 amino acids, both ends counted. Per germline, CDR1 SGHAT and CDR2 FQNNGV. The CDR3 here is CASSLRLAGDSSETQNI.

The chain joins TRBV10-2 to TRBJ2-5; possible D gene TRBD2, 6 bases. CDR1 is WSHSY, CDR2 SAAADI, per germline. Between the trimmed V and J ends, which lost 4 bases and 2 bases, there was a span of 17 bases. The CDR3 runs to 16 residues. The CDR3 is CASSAGLLAAQETQYF. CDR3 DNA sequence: TGCGCCAGCAGTGCCGGGTTACTAGCAGCTCAAGAGACCCAGTACTTC.

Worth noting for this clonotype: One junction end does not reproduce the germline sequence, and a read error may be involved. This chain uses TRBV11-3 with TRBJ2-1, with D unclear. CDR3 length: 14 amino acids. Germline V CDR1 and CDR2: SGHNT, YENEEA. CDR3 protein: CAISLGVSNDEQSF. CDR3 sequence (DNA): TGTGCCATCAGCTTAGGCGTCTCGAACGATGAGCAGTCCTTC.

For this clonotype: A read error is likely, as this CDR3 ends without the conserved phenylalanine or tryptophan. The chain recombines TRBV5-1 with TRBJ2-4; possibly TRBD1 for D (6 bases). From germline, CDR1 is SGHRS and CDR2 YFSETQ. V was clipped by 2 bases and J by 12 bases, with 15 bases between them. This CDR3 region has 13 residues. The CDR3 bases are TGCGCCAGCAGCTTAGGCCAGAGGGACACTCAGTACTCC. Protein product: CASSLGQRDTQYS.

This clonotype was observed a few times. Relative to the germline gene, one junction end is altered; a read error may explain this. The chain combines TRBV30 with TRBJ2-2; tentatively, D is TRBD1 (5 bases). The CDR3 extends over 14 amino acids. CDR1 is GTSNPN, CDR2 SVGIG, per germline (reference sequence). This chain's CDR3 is CAWRGHEDTRELFF. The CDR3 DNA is TGTGCCTGGAGAGGTCATGAGGACACCAGGGAGCTGTTTTTT.